Listed here are 4 T cell receptor beta chains from one sample, sequenced in a study of T-cell reconstitution after alpha-beta-depleted transplantation in children. As it was prepared, the TCRbeta library received unique molecular identifiers. MiXCR, applied by TCRdb to the PCR reads, yields one record per CDR3 protein. The table records about 610,000 distinct CDR3 sequences, roughly a tenth of them present only once. This sample comprised PBMCs from the stem cell graft donor, obtained from the stem cell graft. These TCRs come from a human donor who donated a stem cell graft to a child with acute myeloid leukemia.

Ten or more counts support this clonotype. This chain uses TRBV7-2 with TRBJ2-2; D not resolved. The CDR3 contains 15 residues. Trimming cost V 3 bases and J 2 bases, with 10 bases left between them. The V gene's germline CDR1 is SGHTA and CDR2 FQGNSA. The CDR3 reads CASSLTVRNTGELFF. Here the CDR3 DNA reads TGTGCCAGCAGCTTGACCGTGCGTAACACCGGGGAGCTGTTTTTT.

In DNA form, the CDR3 reads TGTGCCAGCAGTTACGGAGTCAATGAGCAGTTCTTC. This encodes CASSYGVNEQFF. The chain combines TRBV6-2 or TRBV6-3 with TRBJ2-1, with unresolved D. Trimming pared 2 bases from V and 6 bases from J, leaving 5 bases between. This CDR3 comprises 12 residues. Germline values: CDR1 MNHEY, CDR2 SVGEGT.

The rearrangement joins TRBV7-2 to TRBJ2-7; weak D call: TRBD1 (6 bases). The V end lost 1 base, the J end lost 4 bases, and 14 bases lay between the germline ends. Germline V gene data show CDR1 as SGHTA and CDR2 as FQGNSA. The CDR3 runs to 15 residues. This chain's CDR3 is CASSLEGGVPYEQYF. CDR3 coding DNA: TGTGCCAGCAGCTTAGAAGGGGGTGTTCCTTACGAGCAGTACTTC.

This chain links TRBV7-9 with TRBJ1-4; 9 bases are a match to TRBD1. The junction had 11 bases not matched to a gene; V was cut back by 4 bases and J by 8 bases. CDR3 length equals 16 residues. CDR1 and CDR2 from the germline V gene are SEHNR and FQNEAQ (reference sequence). The chain's CDR3 is CASSSSFGQGNEKLFF. CDR3 in DNA: TGTGCCAGCAGCTCTTCGTTTGGACAGGGGAACGAAAAACTGTTTTTT.